This T cell receptor beta chain was captured in a study of blood T cells in healthy people across ages. With a J-beta primer mix and a sample-barcoded 5' primer, a second PCR ran about 6 to 11 cycles. Each CDR3 protein is one row after TCRdb ran MiXCR on the 5' RACE reads. Among 1.5 million or so distinct CDR3 sequences listed, roughly 43% were seen once. This clonotype turned up a few times. Deletions cut 3 bases from V and 3 bases from J, with 11 bases between. Germline CDR1 and CDR2: ENHRY and SYGVKD. The CDR3 is 14 residues long. The J gene is TRBJ2-5, the V gene TRBV10-3; weak D call: TRBD2 (6 bases). Sequenced material: blood. The TCR was taken from a woman between 18 and 29 years old in good health. The CDR3 coding sequence is TGTGCCATCAGTGAACACGGGGGAGAAGAGACCCAGTACTTC. It translates to CAISEHGGEETQYF.